This T cell receptor beta chain originates from a study of regulatory T cells. Study-level results: Skewed V and J usage and few unique V-J pairs marked patient repertoires, most in Tregs. Hydrophobic residues at CDR3 positions 6 and 7 were enriched in conventional CD4+ T cells of CD3G-deficient patients.

The PCR used 52 TRBV and 13 TRBJ primers. Produced via immunoSEQ multiplex PCR; TCRdb's table is partial and in-frame only. The sample comprises tens of thousands of clones, nearly 90% of which are singletons, and approximately 1.3% rests with the top ten. With regard to this clone: The antigen remains unidentified.

Every patient with CD3G deficiency had evidence of autoimmunity. Patients aged 2 to 39 years had fewer naive T cells. CD4+ cells were sorted into CD25-high CD127-low regulatory cells and CD25-low CD127-high conventional cells. Germline loops: CDR1 LNHDA, CDR2 SQIVND (reference sequence). CDR3 length equals 15 residues. V was cut by 1 base and J by 2 bases, with 12 bases left in between. The sample comprised conventional CD4+ T cells sorted from blood. This clonotype was obtained from a child between 10 and 17 years old with CD3G deficiency. This rearrangement joins TRBV19 to TRBJ2-7; the D call may be TRBD1 or TRBD2 (5 bases each). The CDR3 DNA reads as TGTGCCAGTAGTATAGGGGACCCTTCAACCTACGAGCAGTACTTC. Amino acids: CASSIGDPSTYEQYF.